Shown below are 4 T cell receptor beta chains from a single sample sequenced in a study of beta chain features in type 1 diabetes. The investigators reverse transcribed all of the isolated RNA, so they sequenced expressed TCRB transcripts. Generated by immunoSEQ multiplex PCR, the TCRdb table keeps only in-frame clones and is missing some. The data show 140,000 or so clones, with 10% seen just once and under 1.5% held by the top ten. Input material: naive CD4+ T cells from blood. The source of these receptors is a man between 18 and 29 years old in good health.

The sample holds a few counts of this clone. The genes are TRBV18 and TRBJ2-2, with 9 bases identical to TRBD1. This CDR3 has 15 amino acids. Losses at the gene ends were 5 bases for V and 7 bases for J; bases not matched to a gene: 8. Per the germline V gene, CDR1 is KGHSH and CDR2 is LQKENI. This CDR3 reads CASSSRDRADGELFF. The CDR3 nucleotides read TGTGCCAGCTCATCCCGGGACAGGGCCGACGGGGAGCTGTTTTTT.

This clone has more than one count but fewer than ten. The chain has TRBV7-2 and TRBJ1-1, with D possibly matching TRBD1 (5 bases). This CDR3 is 14 amino acids long. V gave up 2 bases and J gave up 7 bases, with 14 bases separating them. The germline V gene has CDR1 SGHTA and CDR2 FQGNSA. The CDR3 DNA reads as TGTGCCAGCAGCTTAAAACGACAGTTAGGTGAAGCTTTCTTT. Protein: CASSLKRQLGEAFF. The variable domain in full, completed from reference TRBV7-2 and TRBJ1-1, reads GAGVSQSPSNKVTEKGKDVELRCDPISGHTALYWYRQSLGQGLEFLIYFQGNSAPDKSGLPSDRFSAERTGGSVSTLTIQRTQQEDSAVYLCASSLKRQLGEAFFGQGTRLTVV.

This clone has a count of ten or more. The chain links TRBV7-2 to TRBJ2-1; D may be TRBD2 (6 bases). V lost 5 bases to trimming and J lost 5 bases, with 10 bases between them. From germline, CDR1 is SGHTA and CDR2 FQGNSA. CDR3 size: 13 residues. The CDR3 region has the DNA TGTGCCAGCAGCCTCGGACTAAACAATGAGCAGTTCTTC. Protein sequence: CASSLGLNNEQFF.

In its sample, this clone was seen a few times. The chain couples TRBV12-5 to TRBJ2-5; possible D gene TRBD2, 5 bases. Germline V gene lookup returns CDR1 LGHNT and CDR2 FRNRAP. V lost 1 base and J 2 bases, leaving 11 bases between the germline ends. This CDR3 is built from 15 residues. The CDR3 DNA follows: TGTGCTAGTGGTTTGGGTCCAGGAGGTCAAGAGACCCAGTACTTC. It encodes CASGLGPGGQETQYF.